These 30 T cell receptor beta chains were all obtained from the same sample, sequenced in a study of beta chain features in type 1 diabetes. Expressed TCRB transcripts were sequenced because the entire RNA isolate underwent reverse transcription. Assay used: immunoSEQ multiplex PCR; TCRdb lists only in-frame clones, some missing. Among 130,000 to 150,000 clones, about a tenth were seen once, and the ten largest hold about 0.61%. The sample was central memory CD4+ T cells from blood. All receptors come from a man aged 18 to 35 in good health.

This clone was counted a few times. The CDR3 coding sequence is TGTGCCACCAGCCGGGGACAGGGGGCGCTAGATACGCAGTATTTT. Its translation: CATSRGQGALDTQYF. This chain links TRBV15 with TRBJ2-3; the match to TRBD1 covers 12 bases. J was trimmed by 5 bases and V by 5 bases; bases with no gene match: 5. Germline CDR1 and CDR2: LNHNV and YYDKDF (reference sequence). The CDR3 loop spans 15 amino acids.

This clone was counted a few times. The genes are TRBV27 and TRBJ2-5; TRBD1 agrees at 12 bases. The CDR3 sequence is 15 residues long. V lost 6 bases, J lost 5 bases, and 7 bases stayed unmatched. Germline values: CDR1 MNHEY, CDR2 SMNVEV (reference sequence). In DNA, the CDR3 is TGTGCCAGCAGCCCGGGACAGGGGGCAACGGAGACCCAGTACTTC. Translated: CASSPGQGATETQYF.

A few counts support this clone. V and J are TRBV7-2 and TRBJ2-3, with D possibly TRBD2 on 7 matching bases. The CDR3 contains 17 residues. Trimming stripped 5 bases from V and 2 bases from J, with 20 bases between. CDR1 SGHTA and CDR2 FQGNSA come from the germline V gene. This CDR3 is CASSVVKGGAVTDTQYF. The CDR3, as DNA: TGTGCCAGCAGCGTAGTAAAAGGGGGGGCGGTCACAGATACGCAGTATTTT.

This clone was found a few times. The V and J genes are TRBV7-6 and TRBJ1-6; TRBD1 agrees at 9 bases. Germline assignment: CDR1 SGHVS and CDR2 FNYEAQ. The CDR3 covers 15 residues. V was clipped by 3 bases and J by 8 bases; unmatched bases: 5. CDR3 sequence (DNA): TGTGCCAGCAGCTTTACAGGGGGCTTGGATTCACCCCTCCACTTT. This codes for CASSFTGGLDSPLHF. Looking up the rest from reference TRBV7-6 and TRBJ1-6 gives the full variable domain: GAGVSQSPRYKVTKRGQDVALRCDPISGHVSLYWYRQALGQGPEFLTYFNYEAQQDKSGLPNDRFSAERPEGSISTLTIQRTEQRDSAMYRCASSFTGGLDSPLHFGNGTRLTVT.

The V gene is TRBV5-1, the J gene TRBJ2-1; D possibly corresponds to TRBD2 (5 bases). CDR3 length equals 13 residues. CDR1 is SGHRS, CDR2 YFSETQ, per germline. Trimming removed 1 base at V and 7 bases at J, with 9 bases between. The CDR3 here is CASSLSGGNEQFF. The DNA of the CDR3 is TGCGCCAGCAGCTTGTCAGGAGGTAATGAGCAGTTCTTC.

There are a few counts of this clone. The chain joins TRBV6-6 to TRBJ2-7; 9 positions match TRBD1. Trimming at V came to 7 bases and at J to 1 base, leaving 5 bases not matched to a gene. Per the germline V gene, CDR1 is MNHNY and CDR2 is SVGAGI (reference sequence). The CDR3 runs 14 residues. Here the CDR3 reads CASTWTGDSYEQYF. The CDR3, as DNA: TGTGCCAGCACCTGGACAGGGGATTCCTACGAGCAGTACTTC.

The chain carries TRBV7-9 and TRBJ2-7; D remains unclear. The germline V gene has CDR1 SEHNR and CDR2 FQNEAQ (reference sequence). This CDR3 has 15 amino acids. V was shortened by 5 bases and J by 1 base, with 15 bases between the two germline ends. In DNA form, the CDR3 reads TGTGCCAGCAGCCCCCCCTGGGCACCTTCCTACGAGCAGTACTTC. It codes for CASSPPWAPSYEQYF.

This clone was counted between two and nine times. This sequence joins TRBV28 and TRBJ1-4, with D maybe TRBD1 (5 bases). Germline V lookup: CDR1 MDHEN, CDR2 SYDVKM. CDR3 length: 12 amino acids. V shed 4 bases and J shed 11 bases, with 11 bases lying between them. The CDR3 bases are TGTGCCAGCAGTTCGGGGGGTCGGAAACTGTTTTTT. It specifies CASSSGGRKLFF.

This clone was seen more than once but under ten times. The rearrangement links TRBV10-3 to TRBJ1-5, with 9 nucleotides matching TRBD1. This CDR3 is built from 14 residues. V was clipped by 6 bases and J by 4 bases; unmatched bases: 4. Germline V gives CDR1 ENHRY, CDR2 SYGVKD. The CDR3 is CAISRTGENQPQHF. The CDR3 coding sequence is TGTGCCATCAGCAGGACAGGGGAGAATCAGCCCCAGCATTTT.

The chain uses TRBV5-1 and TRBJ1-2; possible D gene TRBD1, 6 bases. The length of the CDR3 is 14 residues. V was cut by 0 bases and J by 4 bases, with 10 bases left in between. Per the germline V gene, CDR1 is SGHRS and CDR2 is YFSETQ. The CDR3 DNA follows: TGCGCCAGCAGCTTGGCGACAGGACCCTATGGCTACACCTTC. It translates to CASSLATGPYGYTF. Variable domain in full (rest from reference TRBV5-1 and TRBJ1-2): KAGVTQTPRYLIKTRGQQVTLSCSPISGHRSVSWYQQTPGQGLQFLFEYFSETQRNKGNFPGRFSGRQFSNSRSEMNVSTLELGDSALYLCASSLATGPYGYTFGSGTRLTVV.

At least ten counts were recorded for this clone. The chain couples TRBV2 to TRBJ2-1; no firm D call. With 7 bases removed from V and 3 bases from J, the gap between germline ends came to 4 bases. CDR3 length: 11 amino acids. CDR1 and CDR2 (germline): SNHLY, FYNNEI. CDR3: CASTGYNEQFF. The CDR3 DNA reads TGTGCCAGCACGGGCTACAATGAGCAGTTCTTC. Drawing the rest from reference TRBV2 and TRBJ2-1, the complete variable domain is EPEVTQTPSHQVTQMGQEVILRCVPISNHLYFYWYRQILGQKVEFLVSFYNNEISEKSEIFDDQFSVERPDGSNFTLKIRSTKLEDSAMYFCASTGYNEQFFGPGTRLTVL.

DNA of the CDR3: TGTGCCAGCTCACCACCACGGGATTCTGCCTATGGCTACACCTTC. Translating gives CASSPPRDSAYGYTF. V is TRBV18 and J is TRBJ1-2; D gene unclear. Per germline, CDR1 KGHSH and CDR2 LQKENI. V shed 0 bases and J shed 4 bases, with 12 bases lying between them. CDR3 length: 15 residues. Looking up the rest from reference TRBV18 and TRBJ1-2 gives the full variable domain: NAGVMQNPRHLVRRRGQEARLRCSPMKGHSHVYWYRQLPEEGLKFMVYLQKENIIDESGMPKERFSAEFPKEGPSILRIQQVVRGDSAAYFCASSPPRDSAYGYTFGSGTRLTVV.

This clone was seen a handful of times. V and J are TRBV7-9 and TRBJ1-1; D is possibly TRBD1 (6 bases). Trimming removed 5 bases from V and 0 bases from J, with 10 bases in between. Germline lookup yields CDR1 SEHNR and CDR2 FQNEAQ (reference sequence). CDR3 length: 14 amino acids. The CDR3 reads CASSRDRMNTEAFF. In DNA form, the CDR3 reads TGTGCCAGCAGCCGCGACAGGATGAACACTGAAGCTTTCTTT.

A few counts support this clone. This chain uses TRBV11-2 with TRBJ2-5, with 8 bases identical to TRBD2. CDR3 size: 16 residues. With 0 bases clipped from V and 3 bases from J, the junction kept 6 bases outside the gene matches. The germline V gene encodes CDR1 SGHAT and CDR2 FQNNGV. The chain's CDR3 is CASSLEAAGGKETQYF. The CDR3 nucleotides read TGTGCCAGCAGCTTAGAAGCGGCGGGGGGAAAAGAGACCCAGTACTTC. Full variable domain (rest looked up from reference TRBV11-2 and TRBJ2-5): EAGVAQSPRYKIIEKRQSVAFWCNPISGHATLYWYQQILGQGPKLLIQFQNNGVVDDSQLPKDRFSAERLKGVDSTLKIQPAKLEDSAVYLCASSLEAAGGKETQYFGPGTRLLVL.

A few counts support this clone. The chain links TRBV10-3 to TRBJ1-2; D might be TRBD1 (5 bases). This CDR3 is 15 amino acids long. V was cut by 0 bases and J by 6 bases, with 14 bases left in between. Germline CDR1 reads ENHRY; CDR2 reads SYGVKD. The CDR3 DNA reads as TGTGCCATCAGTGAGTCCTACGGGGGAGGGGATGGCTACACCTTC. Its translation is CAISESYGGGDGYTF.

The sample holds a few counts of this clone. The rearrangement links TRBV19 to TRBJ2-2, with 7 bases identical to TRBD2. Germline lookup yields CDR1 LNHDA and CDR2 SQIVND (reference sequence). This CDR3 comprises 16 residues. Trimming at V came to 6 bases and at J to 0 bases, leaving 7 bases not matched to a gene. In nucleotides, the CDR3 is TGTGCCAGTAGGTTAGCGGGCCCTGCGAACACCGGGGAGCTGTTTTTT. Translation gives CASRLAGPANTGELFF.

This clone was seen only a few times. This rearrangement joins TRBV27 to TRBJ2-3; 9 bases match TRBD1. V shed 6 bases, J shed 1 base, and the junction held 11 bases outside the gene matches. The CDR3 consists of 17 residues. Germline V gives CDR1 MNHEY, CDR2 SMNVEV (reference sequence). In DNA, the CDR3 is TGTGCCAGCAGGCCTTTTCCGGGACAGGGTGGCACAGATACGCAGTATTTT. Encoded protein: CASRPFPGQGGTDTQYF.

This clone was recorded a few times. V and J are TRBV11-2 and TRBJ2-1; possible D gene TRBD1, 6 bases. Trimming cost V 5 bases and J 4 bases, with 12 bases left between them. The V gene's germline CDR1 is SGHAT and CDR2 FQNNGV. The CDR3 covers 14 residues. This CDR3 is CASSPGQPYNEQFF. The CDR3 DNA reads TGTGCCAGCAGCCCCGGACAGCCGTACAATGAGCAGTTCTTC.

This clone appeared a few times. The chain has TRBV9 and TRBJ1-4, with a possible D match to TRBD1 (6 bases). CDR3 length: 15 amino acids. Germline V CDR1 and CDR2: SGDLS, YYNGEE. V shed 1 base and J shed 8 bases, with 15 bases lying between them. The CDR3 protein is CASSVSTGGGEKLFF. The CDR3 region has the DNA TGTGCCAGCAGCGTATCGACGGGAGGGGGGGAAAAACTGTTTTTT.

This clone was recorded a few times. The chain links TRBV9 to TRBJ2-5; 7 nucleotides agree with TRBD2. The CDR3 has 17 residues. V was clipped by 0 bases and J by 5 bases; unmatched bases: 13. Germline lookup yields CDR1 SGDLS and CDR2 YYNGEE. The CDR3 DNA is TGTGCCAGCAGCGTAGACAGCGGGCAGCGGGGCTACGAGACCCAGTACTTC. It encodes CASSVDSGQRGYETQYF.

This clone was recorded a few times. V gene TRBV11-2 combines with J gene TRBJ2-7; TRBD2 matches 7 bases. Germline trimming cut 3 bases from V and 2 bases from J; bases unmatched to any gene: 10. The CDR3 loop spans 16 amino acids. Germline CDR1 SGHAT, CDR2 FQNNGV. CDR3 residues: CASSFLPGTNPYEQYF. The CDR3 nucleotides read TGTGCCAGCAGCTTTCTTCCCGGGACTAACCCCTACGAGCAGTACTTC.

The table lists this clone with a few counts. This rearrangement joins TRBV5-1 to TRBJ2-5; 8 positions agree with TRBD2. The germline V gene encodes CDR1 SGHRS and CDR2 YFSETQ. This CDR3 comprises 15 residues. V lost 4 bases, J lost 0 bases, and 5 bases stayed unmatched. In DNA, the CDR3 is TGCGCCAGCAGCCCGGGAGGGGTGTACCAAGAGACCCAGTACTTC. Translated: CASSPGGVYQETQYF.

There are many counts of this clone. V is TRBV7-2 and J is TRBJ2-7; perhaps TRBD1 as D (5 bases). In germline, CDR1 is SGHTA, CDR2 FQGNSA. Trimming cost V 0 bases and J 2 bases, with 14 bases left between them. The length of the CDR3 is 16 residues. The CDR3 DNA sequence: TGTGCCAGCAGCTTAGCGATAAGGGGTGACCCCTACGAGCAGTACTTC. Encoded protein: CASSLAIRGDPYEQYF. Full variable domain (missing parts from reference TRBV7-2 and TRBJ2-7): GAGVSQSPSNKVTEKGKDVELRCDPISGHTALYWYRQSLGQGLEFLIYFQGNSAPDKSGLPSDRFSAERTGGSVSTLTIQRTQQEDSAVYLCASSLAIRGDPYEQYFGPGTRLTVT.

The chain is built from TRBV11-2 and TRBJ2-5; tentative D call: TRBD2 (5 bases). The CDR3 length is 14 residues. V shed 5 bases and J shed 4 bases, with 14 bases lying between them. CDR1 SGHAT and CDR2 FQNNGV come from the germline V gene. CDR3 loop: CASSPVAGGETQYF. CDR3 DNA sequence: TGTGCCAGCAGCCCAGTGGCGGGTGGAGAGACCCAGTACTTC. Combining the CDR3 with reference TRBV11-2 and TRBJ2-5 gives the whole variable domain EAGVAQSPRYKIIEKRQSVAFWCNPISGHATLYWYQQILGQGPKLLIQFQNNGVVDDSQLPKDRFSAERLKGVDSTLKIQPAKLEDSAVYLCASSPVAGGETQYFGPGTRLLVL.

This clone was recorded a few times. The junction shows a germline mismatch at one end, possibly a read error. The rearrangement joins TRBV5-5 to TRBJ2-5; D unresolved. The CDR3 is 15 residues long. Germline V gene data show CDR1 as SGHKS and CDR2 as YYEKEE (reference sequence). The CDR3 nucleotides are TGTGCCAGCAGTTTGGGCCCAGGAATCCAAGAGACCCAGTACTTC. Residues: CASSLGPGIQETQYF. The whole variable domain, remainder taken from reference TRBV5-5 and TRBJ2-5, is DAGVTQSPTHLIKTRGQQVTLRCSPISGHKSVSWYQQVLGQGPQFIFQYYEKEERGRGNFPDRFSARQFPNYSSELNVNALLLGDSALYLCASSLGPGIQETQYFGPGTRLLVL.

V and J are TRBV27 and TRBJ1-5; D unresolved. The CDR3 is 13 amino acids. Between the trimmed V and J ends, which lost 2 bases and 7 bases, there was a span of 9 bases. Germline V gene lookup returns CDR1 MNHEY and CDR2 SMNVEV (reference sequence). The CDR3 coding sequence is TGTGCCAGCAGTTTAGGTTCGGGGCAGCCCCAGCATTTT. It encodes CASSLGSGQPQHF.

This clone was observed a few times. The V gene is TRBV19, the J gene TRBJ1-2; 9 bases line up with TRBD1. Germline V gene lookup returns CDR1 LNHDA and CDR2 SQIVND (reference sequence). Unmatched junction bases numbered 9, after V lost 5 bases and J lost 8 bases. CDR3 length equals 14 residues. The CDR3 here is CASSAGTGQKGYTF. CDR3 DNA: TGTGCCAGTAGTGCCGGGACAGGGCAGAAGGGCTACACCTTC.

The chain links TRBV5-1 to TRBJ1-2, with a possible D match to TRBD1 (6 bases). Per the germline V gene, CDR1 is SGHRS and CDR2 is YFSETQ. The CDR3 runs to 14 residues. V was clipped by 2 bases and J by 5 bases, with 13 bases between them. CDR3 nucleotides: TGCGCCAGCAGCTTAGGTGATACAGGGTATGGCTACACCTTC. This codes for CASSLGDTGYGYTF.

V gene TRBV7-2 combines with J gene TRBJ2-7, with 11 bases that match TRBD1. After removal of 5 bases from V and 3 bases from J, the junction contained 3 bases not matched to a gene. This CDR3 has 14 amino acids. Germline loops: CDR1 SGHTA, CDR2 FQGNSA. CDR3: CASSAGTGGYEQYF. CDR3 nucleotides: TGTGCCAGCAGCGCCGGGACAGGGGGCTACGAGCAGTACTTC.

This clone turned up a few times. The V and J genes are TRBV6-6 and TRBJ2-4, with D maybe TRBD1 (6 bases). V shed 8 bases and J shed 4 bases, with 6 bases lying between them. From germline, CDR1 is MNHNY and CDR2 SVGAGI (reference sequence). The CDR3 totals 11 residues. CDR3 coding DNA: TGTGCCAGCGGACAGAAAAACATTCAGTACTTC. Translating it yields CASGQKNIQYF.